The 7 T cell receptor beta chains below all came from one sample that was sequenced in a study of molecular identifiers for immune sequencing clone quantification (dated by TCRdb to the late 2010s). The library was obtained by PCR. TCRdb records Illumina HiSeq 4000 as the sequencer. Clones were called with MiXCR by TCRdb after fastp trimmed the public reads at Q25, and only in-frame beta chains were retained. Entries that share a CDR3 protein sequence are merged under the most common genes and DNA. Across this sample there are 490,000 or so distinct CDR3 sequences, with over 20% seen only once. Around 0.84% of the sample is in the top ten clones. Sequences were obtained from naive CD8+ T cells from blood, with Jurkat cell RNA spiked in. What the cell subset or site label conveys for this sample: FACS-sorted CD8+CD4-CCR7+CD45RA+ naive T cells. These receptors were taken from a human donor in good health. Some libraries in this study had Jurkat cell RNA spiked in.

This clonotype was observed a few times. The rearrangement uses TRBV27 and TRBJ1-3; no firm D call. CDR3 length: 14 amino acids. Germline CDR1 and CDR2: MNHEY and SMNVEV (reference sequence). V was trimmed by 0 bases and J by 4 bases, leaving 7 bases between them. This CDR3 is CASSLSVAGNTIYF. CDR3 DNA sequence: TGTGCCAGCAGTTTATCAGTCGCGGGAAACACCATATATTTT.

This clonotype was seen at least ten times. This chain uses TRBV10-3 with TRBJ1-4, with D possibly TRBD1 on 6 matching bases. CDR3 length: 16 residues. Per the germline V gene, CDR1 is ENHRY and CDR2 is SYGVKD. Trimming removed 4 bases at V and 7 bases at J, with 19 bases between. Here the CDR3 DNA reads TGTGCCATCAGTGCCACTACCGGGACAAAATTTGAAAAACTGTTTTTT. As protein: CAISATTGTKFEKLFF.

This clonotype came up many times. This chain uses TRBV3-1 with TRBJ2-7; tentatively, D is TRBD1 (5 bases). From germline, CDR1 is LGHDT and CDR2 YNNKEL (reference sequence). Trimming left V 4 bases short and J 4 bases short, with 11 bases between. There are 13 residues in the CDR3. CDR3 sequence: CASSPNAGYEQYF. The CDR3 bases are TGTGCCAGCAGCCCAAACGCAGGGTACGAGCAGTACTTC.

The rearrangement joins TRBV7-2 to TRBJ1-2; a weak D match, TRBD1 (5 bases). Trimming removed 4 bases at V and 6 bases at J, with 15 bases between. Germline-derived CDR1 and CDR2 are SGHTA and FQGNSA. This CDR3 is built from 14 residues. DNA of the CDR3: TGTGCCAGCAGCTGGGGGGGGGGGGAGGATGGCTACACCTTC. Its protein is CASSWGGGEDGYTF.

This clonotype was recorded many times. This rearrangement joins TRBV5-8 to TRBJ2-7; D possibly corresponds to TRBD1 (5 bases). Germline assignment: CDR1 SGHTS and CDR2 YDEGEE. The V end was cut by 0 bases, the J end by 2 bases, with 18 bases between. This CDR3 contains 17 residues. Here the CDR3 DNA reads TGTGCCAGCAGCTTGGCCAGTGGTTTGGACATCGCCTACGAGCAGTACTTC. This sequence encodes CASSLASGLDIAYEQYF. Looking up the rest from reference TRBV5-8 and TRBJ2-7 gives the full variable domain: EAGVTQSPTHLIKTRGQQATLRCSPISGHTSVYWYQQALGLGLQFLLWYDEGEERNRGNFPPRFSGRQFPNYSSELNVNALELEDSALYLCASSLASGLDIAYEQYFGPGTRLTVT.

The chain couples TRBV10-3 to TRBJ2-7; perhaps TRBD2 as D (6 bases). Trimming pared 2 bases from V and 0 bases from J, leaving 17 bases between. The germline gives CDR1 ENHRY, CDR2 SYGVKD. The CDR3 covers 17 residues. The CDR3 region is CAISEPMRAGSSYEQYF. The CDR3, as DNA: TGTGCCATCAGTGAGCCGATGAGGGCGGGAAGCTCCTACGAGCAGTACTTC.

This clonotype was seen many times. The chain has TRBV7-2 and TRBJ2-3, with 9 bases fitting TRBD2. Germline V gene sequence: CDR1 SGHTA, CDR2 FQGNSA. This CDR3 contains 14 residues. J lost 5 bases, V lost 5 bases, and 5 bases had no gene match. This CDR3 reads CASSRTSEQDTQYF. The CDR3 DNA reads TGTGCCAGCAGCAGGACTAGCGAGCAAGATACGCAGTATTTT.